A selection of T cell receptor beta chains follows, all from one sample in a study of vaccination effects on CD4 cells after COVID-19. Antigen specificity for these receptors is unknown. Profiled with immunoSEQ multiplex PCR; TCRdb holds only in-frame clones, not every one. The table records over 45,000 clones, approximately 70% of them present only once. Sample: CD4+ T cells from PBMCs cultured without peptide, taken before COVID-19 vaccination. The origin of the receptors is a human donor who received a COVID-19 vaccine. The CDR3 runs from the conserved cysteine through the conserved F or W. Fields, in order: V gene, J gene, CDR3 length, clone size, CDR3 protein. The size of a clone is reported for some rows only, either as once, few or many, or as a class for expanded clones.

>TRBV4-1|TRBJ1-4|19|NA
CASSLTSRAPSYGNEKLFF
>TRBV29-1|TRBJ2-3|14|NA
CSVSPGQSTDTQYF
>TRBV5-1|TRBJ1-1|13|NA
CASRSQGNTEAFF
>TRBV9|TRBJ2-7|15|NA
CASSKGQTSSYEQYF
>TRBV6-2/TRBV6-3|TRBJ1-2|14|NA
CASSYEQGNYGYTF
>TRBV19|TRBJ1-6|16|NA
CASSPLPGQGLSPLHF
>TRBV18|TRBJ1-6|15|NA
CASSPGQGANSPLHF
>TRBV5-4|TRBJ2-5|12|NA
CASSSIQETQYF
>TRBV7-2|TRBJ1-6|14|NA
CASSPGQYNSPLHF
>TRBV27|TRBJ1-3|14|few
CASRAGGSGNTIYF
>TRBV3-1/TRBV3-2|TRBJ2-2|13|NA
CASSHTSAGELFF
>TRBV18|TRBJ1-4|16|NA
CASSPSRGGIHEKLFF
>TRBV4-3|TRBJ1-3|17|NA
CASSQDRGRGGGNTIYF
>TRBV25-1|TRBJ1-5|13|few
CASSDRAGQPQHF
>TRBV5-1|TRBJ2-3|15|NA
CASSLRGTGTDTQYF
>TRBV7-7|TRBJ2-7|14|NA
CASSLTISSYEQYF
>TRBV9|TRBJ1-5|15|NA
CASSVGPGLNQPQHF
>TRBV27|TRBJ1-2|14|NA
CASSLRGTDYGYTF
>TRBV30|TRBJ2-5|13|NA
CAWSVGLQETQYF
>TRBV6-1|TRBJ2-4|16|NA
CASSEKSAGVRNIQYF
>TRBV27|TRBJ2-7|14|NA
CASSPPYSSYEQYF
>TRBV20-1|TRBJ2-5|11|NA
CSAAGQETQYF
>TRBV19|TRBJ1-1|14|NA
CASSMGRLDTEAFF
>TRBV25-1|TRBJ2-1|16|NA
CASSAPFGRAGDEQFF
>TRBV28|TRBJ2-2|15|few
CASSFLGSNTGELFF
>TRBV7-6|TRBJ2-2|14|NA
CASSLESADGELFF
>TRBV3-1/TRBV3-2|TRBJ2-1|15|NA
CASSPLTSGSNEQFF
>TRBV4-2|TRBJ1-2|13|NA
CASSQDRVYGYTF
>TRBV6-5|TRBJ2-1|14|NA
CASSKGLAGGQQFF
>TRBV7-2|TRBJ2-2|17|NA
CASSLGAGGGFTGELFF
>TRBV7-2|TRBJ2-1|16|NA
CASSLVEGGSYNEQFF
>TRBV4-1|TRBJ1-6|18|NA
CASSPHLIRAEYNSPLHF
>TRBV7-9|TRBJ1-4|19|NA
CASSLVNRGSRAFNEKLFF
>TRBV2|TRBJ1-1|15|few
CASSEMRARNTEAFF
>TRBV29-1|TRBJ2-7|15|NA
CSVDPRGWVEYEQYF
>TRBV5-6|TRBJ2-7|18|NA
CASSFNPGRRRTLYEQYF
>TRBV6-1|TRBJ1-2|13|NA
CASSEPGIVGYTF
>TRBV6-6|TRBJ2-6|18|once
CASSLSGVFSSGANVLTF
>TRBV9|TRBJ2-3|14|NA
CASSWGVGTDTQYF
>TRBV30|TRBJ2-2|15|NA
CAARTGLAVTGELFF
>TRBV7-9|TRBJ1-6|16|NA
CASSPFAGVSNSPLHF
>TRBV20-1|TRBJ1-1|11|NA
CSATGGTEAFF
>TRBV5-5|TRBJ2-7|16|once
CASSLDRGASSYEQYF
>TRBV6-2/TRBV6-3|TRBJ1-2|12|NA
CASSWDGYGYTF
>TRBV30|TRBJ2-7|11|NA
CAWSISYEQYF
>TRBV12-3/TRBV12-4|TRBJ1-5|13|NA
CASSVDLNQPQHF
>TRBV28|TRBJ2-5|13|NA
CASSRQGQETQYF
>TRBV4-2|TRBJ1-5|17|NA
CASSQDRRTDSNQPQHF
>TRBV5-1|TRBJ2-7|15|NA
CASRLGLAVIYEQYF
>TRBV9|TRBJ2-3|16|NA
CASSVGVSGRTDTQYF
>TRBV29-1|TRBJ2-3|15|NA
CSVVVLAGGPDTQYF
>TRBV10-3|TRBJ2-3|16|NA
CAISAVSAGWADTQYF